The subject of this entry is one TCR beta chain. The antigen is undetermined. The data were obtained in a study of cytomegalovirus exposure and HLA in healthy donors. Amplification used 60 Vbeta primers and 13 Jbeta primers. Method: immunoSEQ multiplex PCR; TCRdb's copy keeps in-frame clones and lacks some. The table lists 110,000 to 150,000 clones, about 74% of them singletons, with roughly 2% in the top ten. The V and J ends lost 7 bases and 4 bases, in that order; junction bases with no gene match: 1. Germline loops: CDR1 SGHRS, CDR2 YFSETQ. The CDR3 spans 12 residues. The study's findings and limits: The sole available immune exposure information was CMV serostatus. While the bulk of TCR sequences proved rare, some public TCRs turned up in many donors.

This chain uses TRBV5-1 with TRBJ1-1; TRBD1 agrees at 10 bases. Sequencing input: PBMCs. This clonotype was sampled from a woman aged 35 to 49 in good health and CMV-seronegative. Here the CDR3 DNA reads TGCGCCAGCGGGACAGGGGTCACTGAAGCTTTCTTT. This translates into CASGTGVTEAFF.